Below, 10 T cell receptor beta chains from the same sample are listed, as sequenced in a study of cytomegalovirus exposure and HLA in healthy donors. PCR employed 60 Vbeta and 13 Jbeta primers. Data came from immunoSEQ multiplex PCR; TCRdb stores just in-frame clones and leaves some out. Found here are tens of thousands of clones, about 60% of them singletons; the top ten hold around 23%. The sample taken for sequencing was PBMCs. The receptor set was obtained from a man between 50 and 59 years old in good health and CMV-seropositive.

The chain carries TRBV6-5 and TRBJ1-5; D might be TRBD1 (5 bases). Germline V gives CDR1 MNHEY, CDR2 SVGAGI. With 4 bases removed from V and 7 bases from J, the gap between germline ends came to 8 bases. This CDR3 comprises 12 residues. The CDR3 DNA sequence: TGTGCCAGCAGTTCCCCAGGGCAGCCCCAGCATTTT. This codes for CASSSPGQPQHF.

The table lists this clone with a count of one. The V gene is TRBV10-3, the J gene TRBJ2-5; the match to TRBD2 covers 7 bases. TRBJ2-7 explains the end of the DNA better; the J call may be wrong. The CDR3 covers 16 residues. Germline V lookup: CDR1 ENHRY, CDR2 SYGVKD. The CDR3: CAISGGPSGTPGEQYF. CDR3 in DNA: TGTGCCATCAGTGGAGGTCCTAGCGGCACCCCTGGCGAGCAGTACTTC.

The gene calls are TRBV5-6 and TRBJ2-3, with D possibly being TRBD2 (5 bases). The CDR3 has 15 residues. Trimming left V 6 bases short and J 2 bases short, with 16 bases between. The germline V gene encodes CDR1 SGHDT and CDR2 YYEEEE. CDR3 nucleotides: TGTGCCAGCACCACCCCCGAGGGCTACACAGATACGCAGTATTTT. It codes for CASTTPEGYTDTQYF. The full variable domain, in which reference TRBV5-6 and TRBJ2-3 provide the parts outside the CDR3, is DAGVTQSPTHLIKTRGQQVTLRCSPKSGHDTVSWYQQALGQGPQFIFQYYEEEERQRGNFPDRFSGHQFPNYSSELNVNALLLGDSALYLCASTTPEGYTDTQYFGPGTRLTVL.

V and J are TRBV28 and TRBJ1-2; D may be TRBD1 (5 bases). The CDR3 loop spans 12 amino acids. Trimming shortened V by 5 bases and J by 8 bases, and 12 bases separated the two germline ends. CDR1 is MDHEN, CDR2 SYDVKM, per germline. The CDR3 region has the DNA TGTGCCAGCAGTCGACAGTTCGGGGGCTACACCTTC. Amino acids: CASSRQFGGYTF.

The chain recombines TRBV5-4 with TRBJ2-5, with 7 bases fitting TRBD1. The end of the DNA is better explained by TRBJ2-7, so the J call may be wrong. The V gene's germline CDR1 is SGHNT and CDR2 YYREEE (reference sequence). The CDR3 spans 14 residues. CDR3 sequence (DNA): TGTGCCAGCAGCATCGGGACAGATGGTTACGAGCAGTACTTC. Its translation: CASSIGTDGYEQYF.

This sequence joins TRBV29-1 and TRBJ2-4, with 10 nucleotides matching TRBD2. The V gene's germline CDR1 is SQVTM and CDR2 ANQGSEA. The CDR3 spans 14 residues. V was clipped by 8 bases and J by 0 bases; unmatched bases: 4. The CDR3 coding sequence is TGCAGCCTGAGCGGGGGGGAAGCCAAAAACATTCAGTACTTC. Translating it yields CSLSGGEAKNIQYF.

The sample holds a few counts of this clone. The genes are TRBV30 and TRBJ1-1; 9 nucleotides agree with TRBD1. V shed 3 bases and J 5 bases; nucleotides not matched to a gene: 7. CDR3 length: 14 amino acids. The germline V gene has CDR1 GTSNPN and CDR2 SVGIG (reference sequence). CDR3 nucleotides: TGTGCCTGGAGGTACGGGACAGGGTTTACTGAAGCTTTCTTT. Translating gives CAWRYGTGFTEAFF.

The chain couples TRBV29-1 to TRBJ2-4, with D maybe TRBD2 (6 bases). V was trimmed by 6 bases and J by 6 bases, leaving 18 bases between them. The CDR3 runs 14 residues. Germline values: CDR1 SQVTM, CDR2 ANQGSEA. This CDR3 reads CSVQRPRDGNIQYF. As DNA, the CDR3 is TGCAGCGTCCAAAGGCCGCGGGATGGAAACATTCAGTACTTC.

The chain links TRBV6-6 to TRBJ1-4, with 9 bases lining up with TRBD1. The CDR3 loop spans 15 amino acids. The V gene's germline CDR1 is MNHNY and CDR2 SVGAGI (reference sequence). V was pared by 4 bases and J by 11 bases, with 11 bases of the junction left unmatched. The CDR3 region is CASSSTGQGAWKLFF. The CDR3 coding sequence is TGTGCCAGCAGTTCCACGGGACAGGGAGCGTGGAAACTGTTTTTT.

The chain employs TRBV4-1 and TRBJ1-1, with TRBD1 as a possible D gene (6 bases). Trimming took 3 bases from V and 3 from J, leaving 11 bases between them. In germline, CDR1 is MGHRA, CDR2 YSYEKL. The CDR3 has 14 amino acids. For the CDR3, the DNA is TGCGCCAGCAGCCAGTCTACAGGGTACACTGAAGCTTTCTTT. Protein product: CASSQSTGYTEAFF.